This TCR beta chain was obtained from a study of blood T cells in healthy people across ages. Broader study findings: More naive CD4+ cells and higher diversity were found in long-lived than in aged donors.

The use of a sample-barcoded 5' primer and a J-beta primer mix characterized a second PCR of roughly 6 to 12 cycles. A template-switch adaptor that had 12 random nucleotides put a tag on each cDNA molecule. TCRdb processed the 5' RACE reads anew with MiXCR; each CDR3 protein has one entry. The repertoire has 1.6 million or so distinct CDR3 sequences, around 36% of them found once; the top ten carry around 11%. This clonotype was seen more than once but under ten times. As yet, its antigen is unknown. The sequenced sample was blood. The sequence was collected from a woman aged 25 to 45 in good health.

CDR3 protein: CASSARAGANYEQYF. For the CDR3, the DNA is TGTGCCAGCAGCGCGAGAGCGGGAGCGAATTACGAGCAGTACTTC. J is TRBJ2-7 and V is TRBV9, with 8 bases aligning to TRBD2. The germline V gene has CDR1 SGDLS and CDR2 YYNGEE. The CDR3 loop spans 15 amino acids. V lost 3 bases, J lost 4 bases, and 9 bases stayed unmatched.